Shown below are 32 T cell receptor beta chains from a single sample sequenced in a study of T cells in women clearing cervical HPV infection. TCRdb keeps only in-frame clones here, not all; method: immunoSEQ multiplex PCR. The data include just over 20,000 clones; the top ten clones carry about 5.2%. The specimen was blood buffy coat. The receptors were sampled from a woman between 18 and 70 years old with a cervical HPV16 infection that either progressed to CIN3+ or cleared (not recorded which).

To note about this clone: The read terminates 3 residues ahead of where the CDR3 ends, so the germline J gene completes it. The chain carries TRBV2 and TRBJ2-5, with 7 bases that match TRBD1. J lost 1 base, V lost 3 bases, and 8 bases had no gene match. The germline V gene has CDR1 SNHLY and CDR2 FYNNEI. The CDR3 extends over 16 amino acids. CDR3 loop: CASSDPRQGVQETQYF. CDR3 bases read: TGTGCCAGCAGTGATCCGAGGCAGGGGGTCCAAGAGACC.

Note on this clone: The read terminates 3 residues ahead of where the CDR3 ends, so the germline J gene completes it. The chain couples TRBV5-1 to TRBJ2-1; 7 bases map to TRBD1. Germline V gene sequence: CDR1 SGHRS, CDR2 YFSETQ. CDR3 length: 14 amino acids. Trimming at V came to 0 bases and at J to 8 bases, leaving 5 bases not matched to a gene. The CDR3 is CASSLAIGGHEQFF. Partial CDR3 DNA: TGCGCCAGCAGCTTGGCCATAGGGGGCCATGAG.

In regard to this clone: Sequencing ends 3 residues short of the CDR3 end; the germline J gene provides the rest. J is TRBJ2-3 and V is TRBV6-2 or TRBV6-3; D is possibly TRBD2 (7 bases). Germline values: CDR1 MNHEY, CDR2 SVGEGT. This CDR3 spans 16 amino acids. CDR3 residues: CASIIGAGAGNQPQYF. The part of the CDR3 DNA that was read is TGTGCCAGCATCATCGGCGCGGGGGCCGGCAATCAGCCG.

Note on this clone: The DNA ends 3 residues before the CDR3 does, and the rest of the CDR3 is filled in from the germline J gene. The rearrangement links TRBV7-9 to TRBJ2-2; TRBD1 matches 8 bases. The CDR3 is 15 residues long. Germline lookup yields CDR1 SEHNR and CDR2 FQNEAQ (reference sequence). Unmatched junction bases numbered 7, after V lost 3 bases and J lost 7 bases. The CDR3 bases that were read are TGTGCCAGCAGCTTTTGGACAGGGCGGATCGGGGAG. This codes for CASSFWTGRIGE. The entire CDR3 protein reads CASSFWTGRIGELFF.

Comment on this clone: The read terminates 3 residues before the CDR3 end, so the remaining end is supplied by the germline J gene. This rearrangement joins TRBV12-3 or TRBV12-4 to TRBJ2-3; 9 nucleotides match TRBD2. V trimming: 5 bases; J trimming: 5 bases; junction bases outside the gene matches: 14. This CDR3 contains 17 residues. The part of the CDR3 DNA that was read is TGTGCCAGCAGTCCCATTCTAGCGGGGCCCGGAGGAGATACG. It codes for CASSPILAGPGGDT. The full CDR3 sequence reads CASSPILAGPGGDTQYF.

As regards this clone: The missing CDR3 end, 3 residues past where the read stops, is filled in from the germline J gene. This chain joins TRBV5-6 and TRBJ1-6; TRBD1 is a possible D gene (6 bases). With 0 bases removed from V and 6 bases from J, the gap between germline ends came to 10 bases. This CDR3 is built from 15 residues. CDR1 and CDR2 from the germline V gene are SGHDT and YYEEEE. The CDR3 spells CASSLGGPGNSPLHF. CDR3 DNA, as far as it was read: TGTGCCAGCAGCTTGGGGGGGCCGGGTAATTCACCC.

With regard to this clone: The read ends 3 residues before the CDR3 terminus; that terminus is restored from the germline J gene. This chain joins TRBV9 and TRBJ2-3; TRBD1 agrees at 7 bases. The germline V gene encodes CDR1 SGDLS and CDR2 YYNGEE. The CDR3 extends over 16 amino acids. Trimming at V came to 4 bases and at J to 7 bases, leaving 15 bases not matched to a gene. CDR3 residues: CASSKQTGLGEYTQYF. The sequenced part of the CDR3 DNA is TGTGCCAGCAGCAAACAGACAGGGCTAGGGGAGTATACG.

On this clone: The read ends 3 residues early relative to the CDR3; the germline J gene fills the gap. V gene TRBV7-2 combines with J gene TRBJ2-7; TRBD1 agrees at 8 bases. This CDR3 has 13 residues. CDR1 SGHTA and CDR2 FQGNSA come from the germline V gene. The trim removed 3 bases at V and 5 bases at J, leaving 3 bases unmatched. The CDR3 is CASSFRQGNEQYF. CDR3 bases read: TGTGCCAGCAGCTTTAGACAGGGGAACGAG.

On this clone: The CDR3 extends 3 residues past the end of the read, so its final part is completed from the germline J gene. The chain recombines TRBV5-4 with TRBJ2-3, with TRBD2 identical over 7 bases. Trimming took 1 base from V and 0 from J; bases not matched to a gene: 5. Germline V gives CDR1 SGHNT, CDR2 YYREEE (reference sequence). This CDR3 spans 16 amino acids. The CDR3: CASSLRLAASTDTQYF. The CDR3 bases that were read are TGTGCCAGCAGCTTGAGGCTAGCGGCTAGCACAGATACG.

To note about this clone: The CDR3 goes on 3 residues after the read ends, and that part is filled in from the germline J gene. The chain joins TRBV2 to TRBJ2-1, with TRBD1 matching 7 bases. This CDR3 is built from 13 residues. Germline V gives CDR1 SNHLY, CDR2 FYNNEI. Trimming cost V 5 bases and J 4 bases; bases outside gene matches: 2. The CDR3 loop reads CASSLQGYNEQFF. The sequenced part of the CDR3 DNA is TGTGCCAGCAGTCTACAGGGGTACAATGAG.

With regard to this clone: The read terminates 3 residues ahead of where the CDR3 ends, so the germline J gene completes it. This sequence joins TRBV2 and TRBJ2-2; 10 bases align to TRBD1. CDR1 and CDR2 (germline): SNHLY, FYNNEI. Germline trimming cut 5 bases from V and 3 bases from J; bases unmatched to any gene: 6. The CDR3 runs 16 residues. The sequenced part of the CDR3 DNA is TGTGCCAGCAGTTACGACAGGGGGCTGTACACCGGGGAG. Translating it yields CASSYDRGLYTGE. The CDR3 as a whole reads CASSYDRGLYTGELFF. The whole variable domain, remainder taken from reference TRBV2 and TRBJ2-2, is EPEVTQTPSHQVTQMGQEVILRCVPISNHLYFYWYRQILGQKVEFLVSFYNNEISEKSEIFDDQFSVERPDGSNFTLKIRSTKLEDSAMYFCASSYDRGLYTGELFFGEGSRLTVL.

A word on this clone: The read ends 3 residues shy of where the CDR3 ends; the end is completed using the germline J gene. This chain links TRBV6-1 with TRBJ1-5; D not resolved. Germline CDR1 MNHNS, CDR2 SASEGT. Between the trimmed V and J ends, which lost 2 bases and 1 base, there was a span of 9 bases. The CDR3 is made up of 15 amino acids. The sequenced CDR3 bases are TGTGCCAGCAGTGAAAGGCATGTAAGCAATCAGCCC. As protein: CASSERHVSNQP. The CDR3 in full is CASSERHVSNQPQHF.

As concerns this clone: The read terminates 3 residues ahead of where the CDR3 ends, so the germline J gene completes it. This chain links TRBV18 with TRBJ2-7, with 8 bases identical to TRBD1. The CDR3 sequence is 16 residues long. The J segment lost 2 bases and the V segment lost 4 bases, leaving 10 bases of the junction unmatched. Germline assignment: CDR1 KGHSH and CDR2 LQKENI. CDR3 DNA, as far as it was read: TGTGCCAGCTCACTCCCCGGGACAGGTCCTCCCTACGAG. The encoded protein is CASSLPGTGPPYE. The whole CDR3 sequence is CASSLPGTGPPYEQYF.

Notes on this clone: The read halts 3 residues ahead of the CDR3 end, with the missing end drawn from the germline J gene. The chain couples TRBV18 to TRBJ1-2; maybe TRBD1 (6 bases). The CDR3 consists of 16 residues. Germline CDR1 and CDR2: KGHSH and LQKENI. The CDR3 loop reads CASSPKRGGRGDTYTF. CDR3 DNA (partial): TGTGCCAGCTCACCAAAGCGGGGGGGCCGAGGAGATACC.

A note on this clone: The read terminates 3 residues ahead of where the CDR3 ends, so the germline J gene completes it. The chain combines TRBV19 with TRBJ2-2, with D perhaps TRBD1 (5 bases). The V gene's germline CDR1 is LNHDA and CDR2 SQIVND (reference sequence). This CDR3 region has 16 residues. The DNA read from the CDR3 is TGTGCCAGTACCCCGACAGTTCCGTCTATCAATTCACCG. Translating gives CASTPTVPSINSP. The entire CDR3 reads CASTPTVPSINSPLFF.

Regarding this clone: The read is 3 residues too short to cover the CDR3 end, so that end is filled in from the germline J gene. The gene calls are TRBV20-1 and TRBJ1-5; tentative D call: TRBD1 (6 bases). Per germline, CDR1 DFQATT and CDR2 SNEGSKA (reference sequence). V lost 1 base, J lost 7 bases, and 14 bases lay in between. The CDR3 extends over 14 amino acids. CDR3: CSARAPSGDQPQHF. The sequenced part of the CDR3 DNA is TGCAGTGCTAGAGCCCCTTCAGGGGACCAGCCC.

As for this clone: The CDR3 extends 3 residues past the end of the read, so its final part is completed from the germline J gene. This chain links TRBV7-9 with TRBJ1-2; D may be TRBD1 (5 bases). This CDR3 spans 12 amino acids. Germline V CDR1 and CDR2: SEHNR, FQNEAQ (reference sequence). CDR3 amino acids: CASSLVGRGYTF. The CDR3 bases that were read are TGTGCCAGCAGCTTAGTGGGGCGAGGC.

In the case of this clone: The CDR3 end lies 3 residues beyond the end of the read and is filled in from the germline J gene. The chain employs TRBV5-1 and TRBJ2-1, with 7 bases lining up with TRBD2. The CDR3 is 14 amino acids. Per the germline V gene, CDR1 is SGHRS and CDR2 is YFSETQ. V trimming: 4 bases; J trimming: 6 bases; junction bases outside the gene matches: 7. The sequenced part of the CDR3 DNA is TGCGCCAGCAGCCTCAGGACGGGGGGCAATGAG. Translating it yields CASSLRTGGNE. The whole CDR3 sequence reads CASSLRTGGNEQFF.

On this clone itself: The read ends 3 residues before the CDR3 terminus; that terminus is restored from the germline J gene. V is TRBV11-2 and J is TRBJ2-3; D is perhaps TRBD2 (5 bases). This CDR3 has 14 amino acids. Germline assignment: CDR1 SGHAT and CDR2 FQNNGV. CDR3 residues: CASSPRARQETQYF. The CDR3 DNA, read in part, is TGTGCCAGCAGCCCGCGGGCCCGCCAAGAGACG.

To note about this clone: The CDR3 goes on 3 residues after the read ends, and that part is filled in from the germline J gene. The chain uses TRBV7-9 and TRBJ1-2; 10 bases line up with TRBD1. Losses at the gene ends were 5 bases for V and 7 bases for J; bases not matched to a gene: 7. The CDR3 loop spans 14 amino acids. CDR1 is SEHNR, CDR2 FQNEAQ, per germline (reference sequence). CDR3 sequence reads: CASSGGTGVVGYTF. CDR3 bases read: TGTGCCAGCAGCGGCGGGACAGGGGTCGTTGGC.

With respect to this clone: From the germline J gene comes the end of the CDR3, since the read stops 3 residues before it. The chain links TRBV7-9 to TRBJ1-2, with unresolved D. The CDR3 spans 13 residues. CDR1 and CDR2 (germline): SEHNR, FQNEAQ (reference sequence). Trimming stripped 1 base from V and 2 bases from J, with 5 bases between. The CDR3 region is CASSLVGNYGYTF. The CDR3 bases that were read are TGTGCCAGCAGCTTAGTTGGCAACTATGGC.

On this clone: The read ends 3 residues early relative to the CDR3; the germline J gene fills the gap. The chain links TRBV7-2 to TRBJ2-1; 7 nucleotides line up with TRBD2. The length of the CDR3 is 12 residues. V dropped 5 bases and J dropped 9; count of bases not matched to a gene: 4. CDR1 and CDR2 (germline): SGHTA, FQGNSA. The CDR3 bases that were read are TGTGCCAGCAGCAAATCGGGGGGTGAG. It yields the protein CASSKSGGE. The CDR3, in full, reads CASSKSGGEQFF.

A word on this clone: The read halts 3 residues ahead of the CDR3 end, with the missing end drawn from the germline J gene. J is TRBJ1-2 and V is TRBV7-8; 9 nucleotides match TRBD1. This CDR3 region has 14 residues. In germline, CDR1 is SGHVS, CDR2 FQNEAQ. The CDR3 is CASSLADRGAGYTF. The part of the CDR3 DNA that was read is TGTGCCAGCAGCTTAGCGGACAGGGGCGCCGGC.

Incomplete CDR3 DNA: TGTGCCAGCAGCCCCCCCGGGTTGTATAGCAATCAGCCC. This codes for CASSPPGLYSNQP. The full CDR3 protein reads CASSPPGLYSNQPQHF. The chain links TRBV16 to TRBJ1-5; D uncertain. Read coverage stops 3 residues before the CDR3 terminus; the germline J gene supplies the remainder. V was pared by 4 bases and J by 0 bases, with 13 bases between. The CDR3 totals 16 residues. Germline CDR1 KGHSY, CDR2 FQNENV.

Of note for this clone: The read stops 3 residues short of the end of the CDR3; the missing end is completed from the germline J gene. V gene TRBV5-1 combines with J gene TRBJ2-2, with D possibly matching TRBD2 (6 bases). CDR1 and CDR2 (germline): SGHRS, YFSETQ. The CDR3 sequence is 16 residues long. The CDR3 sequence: CASSHRDSRPNSPLFF. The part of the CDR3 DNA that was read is TGCGCCAGCAGCCACCGGGACTCTAGACCTAATTCACCG.

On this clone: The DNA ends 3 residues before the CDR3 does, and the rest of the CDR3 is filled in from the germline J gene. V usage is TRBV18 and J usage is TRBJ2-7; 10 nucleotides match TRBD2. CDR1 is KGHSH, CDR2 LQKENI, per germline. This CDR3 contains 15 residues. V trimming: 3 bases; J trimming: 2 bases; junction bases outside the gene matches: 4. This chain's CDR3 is CASSPGTSETYEQYF. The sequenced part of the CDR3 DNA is TGTGCCAGCTCACCCGGGACTAGCGAAACCTACGAG. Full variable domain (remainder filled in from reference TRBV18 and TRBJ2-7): NAGVMQNPRHLVRRRGQEARLRCSPMKGHSHVYWYRQLPEEGLKFMVYLQKENIIDESGMPKERFSAEFPKEGPSILRIQQVVRGDSAAYFCASSPGTSETYEQYFGPGTRLTVT.

The CDR3 region is CSASWGLGQETQYF. The covered CDR3 bases are TGCAGTGCTAGTTGGGGGCTGGGGCAAGAGACC. The gene calls are TRBV20-1 and TRBJ2-5; tentatively, D is TRBD1 (6 bases). The CDR3 end is not reached by the read, which stops 3 residues before it; the germline J gene fills it in. Trimming left V 3 bases short and J 2 bases short, with 13 bases between. Germline CDR1 reads DFQATT; CDR2 reads SNEGSKA (reference sequence). This CDR3 region has 14 residues.

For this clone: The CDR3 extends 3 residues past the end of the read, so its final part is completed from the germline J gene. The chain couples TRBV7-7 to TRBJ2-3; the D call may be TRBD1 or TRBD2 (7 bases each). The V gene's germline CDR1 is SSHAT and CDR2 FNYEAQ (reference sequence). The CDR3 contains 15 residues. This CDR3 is CASSLERDRDQPQYF. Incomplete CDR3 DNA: TGTGCCAGCAGCTTAGAGCGGGACAGAGATCAGCCG.

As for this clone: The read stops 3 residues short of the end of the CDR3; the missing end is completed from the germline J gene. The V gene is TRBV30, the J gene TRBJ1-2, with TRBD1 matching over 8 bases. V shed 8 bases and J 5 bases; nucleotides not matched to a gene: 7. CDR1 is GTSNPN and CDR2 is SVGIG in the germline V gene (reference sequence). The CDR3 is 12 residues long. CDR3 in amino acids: CAADRGQYGYTF. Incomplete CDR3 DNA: TGTGCCGCCGACAGGGGACAATATGGC.

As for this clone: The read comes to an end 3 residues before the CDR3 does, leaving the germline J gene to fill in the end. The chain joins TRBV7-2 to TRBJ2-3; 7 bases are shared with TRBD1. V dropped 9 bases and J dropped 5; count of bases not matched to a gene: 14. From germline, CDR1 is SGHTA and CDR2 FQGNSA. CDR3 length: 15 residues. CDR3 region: CASGSNRGIRDTQYF. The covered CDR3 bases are TGTGCCAGTGGGTCTAACAGGGGAATACGAGATACG.

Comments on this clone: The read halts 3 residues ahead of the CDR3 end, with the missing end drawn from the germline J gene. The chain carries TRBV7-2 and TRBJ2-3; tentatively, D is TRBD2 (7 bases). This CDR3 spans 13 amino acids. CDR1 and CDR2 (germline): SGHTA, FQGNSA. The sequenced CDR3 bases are TGTGCCAGCAGGTGGGGGGGCAGAGAGACG. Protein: CASRWGGRET. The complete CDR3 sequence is CASRWGGRETQYF.

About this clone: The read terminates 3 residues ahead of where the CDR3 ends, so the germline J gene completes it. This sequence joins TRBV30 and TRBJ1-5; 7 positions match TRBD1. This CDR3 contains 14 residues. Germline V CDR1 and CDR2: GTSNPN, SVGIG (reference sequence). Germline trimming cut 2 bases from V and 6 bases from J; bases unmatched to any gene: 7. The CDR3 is CAWSNRGFVQPQHF. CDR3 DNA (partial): TGTGCCTGGAGTAACAGGGGATTTGTTCAGCCC.